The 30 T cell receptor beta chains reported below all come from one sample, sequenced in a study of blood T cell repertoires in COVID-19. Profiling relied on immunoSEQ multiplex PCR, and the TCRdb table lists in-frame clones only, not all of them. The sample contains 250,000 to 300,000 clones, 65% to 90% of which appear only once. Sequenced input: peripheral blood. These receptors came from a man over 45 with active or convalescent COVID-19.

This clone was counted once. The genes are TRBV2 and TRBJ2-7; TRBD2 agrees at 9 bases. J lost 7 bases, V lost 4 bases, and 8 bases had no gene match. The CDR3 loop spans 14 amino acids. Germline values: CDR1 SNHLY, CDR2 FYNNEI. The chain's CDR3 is CASSAISGREEQYF. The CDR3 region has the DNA TGTGCCAGCAGTGCGATTAGCGGGAGAGAAGAGCAGTACTTC. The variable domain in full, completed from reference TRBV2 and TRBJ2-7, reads EPEVTQTPSHQVTQMGQEVILRCVPISNHLYFYWYRQILGQKVEFLVSFYNNEISEKSEIFDDQFSVERPDGSNFTLKIRSTKLEDSAMYFCASSAISGREEQYFGPGTRLTVT.

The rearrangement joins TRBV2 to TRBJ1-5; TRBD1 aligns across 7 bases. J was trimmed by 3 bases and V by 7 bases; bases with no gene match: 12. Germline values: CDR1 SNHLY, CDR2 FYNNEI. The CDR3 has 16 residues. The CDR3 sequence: CASKGQGGNFNQPQHF. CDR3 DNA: TGTGCCAGCAAGGGCCAGGGGGGAAATTTCAATCAGCCCCAGCATTTT.

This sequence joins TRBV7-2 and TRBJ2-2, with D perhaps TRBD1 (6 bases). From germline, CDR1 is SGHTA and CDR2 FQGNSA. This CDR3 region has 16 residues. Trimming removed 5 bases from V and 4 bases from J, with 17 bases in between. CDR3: CASSPIERTVTGELFF. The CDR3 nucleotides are TGTGCCAGCAGCCCGATAGAAAGGACAGTCACCGGGGAGCTGTTTTTT. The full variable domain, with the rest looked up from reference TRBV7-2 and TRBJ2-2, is GAGVSQSPSNKVTEKGKDVELRCDPISGHTALYWYRQSLGQGLEFLIYFQGNSAPDKSGLPSDRFSAERTGGSVSTLTIQRTQQEDSAVYLCASSPIERTVTGELFFGEGSRLTVL.

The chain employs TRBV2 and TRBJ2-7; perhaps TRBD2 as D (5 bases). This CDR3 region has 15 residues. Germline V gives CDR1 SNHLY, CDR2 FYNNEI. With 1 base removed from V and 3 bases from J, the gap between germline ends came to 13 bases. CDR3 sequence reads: CASSEGPGDFYEQYF. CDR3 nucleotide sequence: TGTGCCAGCAGTGAAGGGCCCGGGGATTTCTACGAGCAGTACTTC.

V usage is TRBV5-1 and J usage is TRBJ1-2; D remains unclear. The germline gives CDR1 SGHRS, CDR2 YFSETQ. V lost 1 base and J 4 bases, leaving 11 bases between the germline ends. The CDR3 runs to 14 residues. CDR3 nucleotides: TGCGCCAGCAGCTTGACAGATGGAATCTATGGCTACACCTTC. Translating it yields CASSLTDGIYGYTF.

As DNA, the CDR3 is TGCAGCGTTGTGGAAGGGGGGGACCGCTCGGGCTACACCTTC. Its translation: CSVVEGGDRSGYTF. The chain links TRBV29-1 to TRBJ1-2; tentative D call: TRBD1 (6 bases). CDR1 SQVTM and CDR2 ANQGSEA come from the germline V gene. Trimming pared 4 bases from V and 8 bases from J, leaving 20 bases between. This CDR3 is 14 amino acids long.

The DNA of the CDR3 is TGTGCCAGCAGCGATAAACCCCGGGGAAGCCCCTACAATGAGCAGTTCTTC. Translation gives CASSDKPRGSPYNEQFF. The chain joins TRBV4-2 to TRBJ2-1; TRBD2 might be the D (5 bases). The CDR3 has 17 amino acids. Per the germline V gene, CDR1 is LGHNA and CDR2 is YNFKEQ. Trimming removed 5 bases at V and 2 bases at J, with 19 bases between.

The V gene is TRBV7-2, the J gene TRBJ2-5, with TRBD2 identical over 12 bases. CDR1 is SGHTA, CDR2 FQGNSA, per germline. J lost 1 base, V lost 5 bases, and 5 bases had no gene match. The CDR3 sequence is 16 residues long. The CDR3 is CASSIRTSGAQETQYF. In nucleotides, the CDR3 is TGTGCCAGCAGCATTCGGACTAGCGGGGCCCAAGAGACCCAGTACTTC.

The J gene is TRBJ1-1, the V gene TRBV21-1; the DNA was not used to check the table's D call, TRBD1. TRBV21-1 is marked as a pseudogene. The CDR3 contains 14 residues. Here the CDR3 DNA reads TGTGCCAGCAGGACCGGGACAGTACACACTGAAGCTTTCTTT. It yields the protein CASRTGTVHTEAFF.

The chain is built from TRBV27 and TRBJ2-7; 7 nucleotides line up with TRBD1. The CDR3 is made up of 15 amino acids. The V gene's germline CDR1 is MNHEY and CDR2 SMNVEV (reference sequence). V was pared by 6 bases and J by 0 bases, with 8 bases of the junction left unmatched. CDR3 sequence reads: CASRRQGPSSYEQYF. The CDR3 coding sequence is TGTGCCAGCAGACGACAGGGCCCCTCCTCCTACGAGCAGTACTTC.

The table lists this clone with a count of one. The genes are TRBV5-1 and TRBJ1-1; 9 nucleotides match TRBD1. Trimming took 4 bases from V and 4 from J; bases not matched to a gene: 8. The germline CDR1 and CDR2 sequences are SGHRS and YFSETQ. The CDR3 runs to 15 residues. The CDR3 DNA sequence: TGCGCCAGCAGCCCCCGGGGACAGGGAGTCACTGAAGCTTTCTTT. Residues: CASSPRGQGVTEAFF.

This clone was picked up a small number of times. CDR3 protein: CASSGGLQARNTQYF. The CDR3 DNA is TGTGCCAGCAGTGGGGGACTTCAAGCACGCAATACGCAGTATTTT. The rearrangement links TRBV7-3 to TRBJ2-3, with D possibly matching TRBD2 (6 bases). Germline CDR1 and CDR2: SGHTA and FQGTGA. Trimming removed 6 bases at V and 7 bases at J, with 20 bases between. CDR3 length: 15 amino acids.

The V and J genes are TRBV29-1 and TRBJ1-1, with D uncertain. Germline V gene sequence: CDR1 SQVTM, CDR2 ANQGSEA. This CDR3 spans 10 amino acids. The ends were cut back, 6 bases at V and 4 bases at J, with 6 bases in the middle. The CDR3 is CSVSLTEAFF. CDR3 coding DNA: TGCAGCGTCAGTCTCACTGAAGCTTTCTTT.

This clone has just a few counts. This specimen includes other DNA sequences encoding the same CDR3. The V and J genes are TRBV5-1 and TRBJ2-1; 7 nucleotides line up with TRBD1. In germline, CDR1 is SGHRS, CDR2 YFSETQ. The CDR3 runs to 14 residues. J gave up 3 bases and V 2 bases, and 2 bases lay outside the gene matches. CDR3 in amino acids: CASSLGGSYNEQFF. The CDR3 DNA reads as TGCGCCAGCAGCTTAGGGGGCAGCTACAATGAGCAGTTCTTC. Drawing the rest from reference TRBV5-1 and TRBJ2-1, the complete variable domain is KAGVTQTPRYLIKTRGQQVTLSCSPISGHRSVSWYQQTPGQGLQFLFEYFSETQRNKGNFPGRFSGRQFSNSRSEMNVSTLELGDSALYLCASSLGGSYNEQFFGPGTRLTVL.

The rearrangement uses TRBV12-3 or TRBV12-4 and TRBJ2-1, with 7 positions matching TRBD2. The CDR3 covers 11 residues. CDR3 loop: CATGRAFEQFF. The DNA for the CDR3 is TGTGCAACGGGGAGGGCCTTTGAGCAGTTCTTC.

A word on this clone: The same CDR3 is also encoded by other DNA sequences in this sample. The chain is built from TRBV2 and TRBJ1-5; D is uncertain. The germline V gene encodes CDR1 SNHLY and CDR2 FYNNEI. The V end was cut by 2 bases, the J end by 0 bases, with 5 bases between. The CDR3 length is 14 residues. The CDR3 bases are TGTGCCAGCAGTGAACTGAGTAGCAATCAGCCCCAGCATTTT. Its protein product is CASSELSSNQPQHF.

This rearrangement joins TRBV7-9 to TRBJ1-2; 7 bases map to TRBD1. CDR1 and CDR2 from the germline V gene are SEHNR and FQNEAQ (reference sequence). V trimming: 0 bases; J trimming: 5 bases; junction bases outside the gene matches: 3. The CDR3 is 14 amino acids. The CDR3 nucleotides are TGTGCCAGCAGCTTAGCATGGGACAGTTATGGCTACACCTTC. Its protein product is CASSLAWDSYGYTF.

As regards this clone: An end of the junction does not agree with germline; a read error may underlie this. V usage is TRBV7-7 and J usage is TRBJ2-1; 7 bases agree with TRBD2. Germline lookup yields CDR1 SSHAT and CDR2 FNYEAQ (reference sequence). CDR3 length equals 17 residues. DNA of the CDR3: TGTGCTAGCAGCTTAGGCCCCCTGCGGGAGCCATCCAATGAGCAGTTCTTC. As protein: CASSLGPLREPSNEQFF.

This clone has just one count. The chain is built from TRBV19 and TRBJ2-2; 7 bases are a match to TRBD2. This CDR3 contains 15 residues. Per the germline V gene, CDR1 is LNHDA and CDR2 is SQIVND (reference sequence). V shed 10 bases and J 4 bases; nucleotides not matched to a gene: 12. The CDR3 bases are TGTGCCACGACTCCAGGGACTATTCTCACCGGGGAGCTGTTTTTT. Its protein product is CATTPGTILTGELFF.

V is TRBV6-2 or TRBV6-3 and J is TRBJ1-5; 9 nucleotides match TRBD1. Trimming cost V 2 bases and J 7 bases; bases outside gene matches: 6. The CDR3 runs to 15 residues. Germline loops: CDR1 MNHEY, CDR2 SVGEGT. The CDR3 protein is CASSYPRDRAQPQHF. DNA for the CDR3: TGTGCCAGCAGTTACCCTCGGGACAGGGCCCAGCCCCAGCATTTT.

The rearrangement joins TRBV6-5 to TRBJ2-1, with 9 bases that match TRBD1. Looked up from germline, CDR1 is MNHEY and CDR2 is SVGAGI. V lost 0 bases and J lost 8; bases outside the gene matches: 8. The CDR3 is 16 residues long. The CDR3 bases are TGTGCCAGCAGTTACTCGTGGACAGGGGCGATCGATGAGCAGTTCTTC. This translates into CASSYSWTGAIDEQFF.

This chain's CDR3 is CASSQGAAYNEQFF. The CDR3, as DNA: TGTGCCAGCAGTCAGGGGGCCGCCTACAATGAGCAGTTCTTC. The chain carries TRBV6-5 and TRBJ2-1; 8 positions match TRBD1. CDR1 is MNHEY, CDR2 SVGAGI, per germline. The J segment lost 2 bases and the V segment lost 5 bases, leaving 2 bases of the junction unmatched. CDR3 length: 14 amino acids.

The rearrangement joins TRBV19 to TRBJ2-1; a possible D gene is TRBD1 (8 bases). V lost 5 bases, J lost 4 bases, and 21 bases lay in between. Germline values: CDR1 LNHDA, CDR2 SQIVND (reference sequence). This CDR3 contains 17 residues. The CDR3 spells CASSRDWTGRGYNEQFF. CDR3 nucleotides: TGTGCCAGTAGTCGGGATTGGACAGGGAGGGGGTACAATGAGCAGTTCTTC.

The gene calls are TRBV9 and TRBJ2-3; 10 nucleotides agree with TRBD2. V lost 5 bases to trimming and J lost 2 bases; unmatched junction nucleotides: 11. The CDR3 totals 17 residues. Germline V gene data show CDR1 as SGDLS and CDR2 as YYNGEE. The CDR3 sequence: CASSVNPSGGTTDTQYF. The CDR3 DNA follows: TGTGCCAGCAGTGTTAATCCTAGCGGGGGAACCACAGATACGCAGTATTTT. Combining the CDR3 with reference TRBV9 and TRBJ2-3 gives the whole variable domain DSGVTQTPKHLITATGQRVTLRCSPRSGDLSVYWYQQSLDQGLQFLIQYYNGEERAKGNILERFSAQQFPDLHSELNLSSLELGDSALYFCASSVNPSGGTTDTQYFGPGTRLTVL.

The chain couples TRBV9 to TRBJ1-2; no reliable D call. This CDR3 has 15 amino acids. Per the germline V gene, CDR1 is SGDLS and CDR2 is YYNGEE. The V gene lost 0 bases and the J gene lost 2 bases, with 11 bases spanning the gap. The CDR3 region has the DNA TGTGCCAGCAGCGTAGAGCACAGCCCCAACTATGGCTACACCTTC. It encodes CASSVEHSPNYGYTF.

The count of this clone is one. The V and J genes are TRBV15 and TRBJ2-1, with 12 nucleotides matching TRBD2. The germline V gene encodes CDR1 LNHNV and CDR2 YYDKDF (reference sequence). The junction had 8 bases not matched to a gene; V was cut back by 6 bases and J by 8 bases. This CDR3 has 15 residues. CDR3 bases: TGTGCCACCAGACCGACTAGCGGGAGATGGGATGAGCAGTTCTTC. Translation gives CATRPTSGRWDEQFF.

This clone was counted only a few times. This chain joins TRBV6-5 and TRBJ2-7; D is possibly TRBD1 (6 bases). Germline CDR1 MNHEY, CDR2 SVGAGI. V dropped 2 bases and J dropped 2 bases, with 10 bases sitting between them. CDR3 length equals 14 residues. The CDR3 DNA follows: TGTGCCAGCAGTTACGACAGGAAAGCCTACGAGCAGTACTTC. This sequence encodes CASSYDRKAYEQYF.

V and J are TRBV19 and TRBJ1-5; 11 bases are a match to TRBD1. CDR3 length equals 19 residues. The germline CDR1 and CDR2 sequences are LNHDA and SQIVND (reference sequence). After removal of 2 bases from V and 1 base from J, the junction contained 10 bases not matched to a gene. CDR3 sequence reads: CASSITRGTGGWSNQPQHF. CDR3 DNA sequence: TGTGCCAGTAGTATAACGCGCGGGACAGGGGGTTGGAGCAATCAGCCCCAGCATTTT.

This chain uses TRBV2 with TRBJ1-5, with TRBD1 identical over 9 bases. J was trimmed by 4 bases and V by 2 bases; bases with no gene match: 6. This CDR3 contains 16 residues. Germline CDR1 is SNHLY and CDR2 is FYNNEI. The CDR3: CASSESFGTGNQPQHF. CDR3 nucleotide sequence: TGTGCCAGCAGTGAAAGTTTCGGGACAGGGAATCAGCCCCAGCATTTT.

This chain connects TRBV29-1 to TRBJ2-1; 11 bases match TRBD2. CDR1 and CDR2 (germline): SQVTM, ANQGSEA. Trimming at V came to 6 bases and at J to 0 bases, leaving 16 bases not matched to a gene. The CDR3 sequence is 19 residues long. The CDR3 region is CSVPWAGLAGGRSYNEQFF. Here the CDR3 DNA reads TGCAGCGTCCCCTGGGCAGGGCTAGCGGGAGGACGCTCCTACAATGAGCAGTTCTTC.